Shown below are 13 T cell receptor beta chains from a single sample sequenced in a study of blood T cell repertoires in COVID-19. Profiling relied on immunoSEQ multiplex PCR, and the TCRdb table lists in-frame clones only, not all of them. Of 88,000 or so clones listed, around four fifths were seen once; the top ten hold more than 9.5%. Sequenced input: peripheral blood. All receptors derive from a human donor in a cohort sampled during active COVID-19.

The gene calls are TRBV5-4 and TRBJ2-3; 9 nucleotides align to TRBD2. V lost 4 bases and J lost 1; bases outside the gene matches: 4. Per the germline V gene, CDR1 is SGHNT and CDR2 is YYREEE (reference sequence). The CDR3 has 15 amino acids. CDR3 residues: CASSPWTSGTDTQYF. The DNA of the CDR3 is TGTGCCAGCAGCCCCTGGACTAGCGGCACAGATACGCAGTATTTT. The complete variable domain, with remaining parts taken from reference TRBV5-4 and TRBJ2-3, reads ETGVTQSPTHLIKTRGQQVTLRCSSQSGHNTVSWYQQALGQGPQFIFQYYREEENGRGNFPPRFSGLQFPNYSSELNVNALELDDSALYLCASSPWTSGTDTQYFGPGTRLTVL.

This clone has a single count. The chain is built from TRBV7-3 and TRBJ2-1; possibly TRBD2 for D (6 bases). The CDR3 has 15 amino acids. Germline CDR1 and CDR2: SGHTA and FQGTGA. Trimming pared 6 bases from V and 6 bases from J, leaving 18 bases between. The CDR3 sequence: CASSSGLWGVNEQFF. The CDR3 DNA reads TGTGCCAGCAGTTCCGGACTTTGGGGGGTCAATGAGCAGTTCTTC.

The J gene is TRBJ2-7, the V gene TRBV9, with 9 positions matching TRBD1. V shed 4 bases, J shed 5 bases, and the junction held 10 bases outside the gene matches. Germline V lookup: CDR1 SGDLS, CDR2 YYNGEE. The CDR3 has 15 residues. Here the CDR3 reads CASSPQGTGIDEQYF. The CDR3 DNA reads as TGTGCCAGCAGCCCTCAGGGGACAGGGATCGACGAGCAGTACTTC.

This clone was counted a single time. This rearrangement joins TRBV7-9 to TRBJ1-1; D gene unclear. The CDR3 totals 13 residues. Germline V CDR1 and CDR2: SEHNR, FQNEAQ (reference sequence). With 5 bases removed from V and 9 bases from J, the gap between germline ends came to 16 bases. DNA for the CDR3: TGTGCCAGCAGCCGAGAGGCACAATTAAAAGCTTTCTTT. Its protein product is CASSREAQLKAFF. The full variable domain, with the rest looked up from reference TRBV7-9 and TRBJ1-1, is DTGVSQNPRHKITKRGQNVTFRCDPISEHNRLYWYRQTLGQGPEFLTYFQNEAQLEKSRLLSDRFSAERPKGSFSTLEIQRTEQGDSAMYLCASSREAQLKAFFGQGTRLTVV.

The V and J genes are TRBV6-5 and TRBJ2-7; possible D gene TRBD2, 6 bases. Germline V gene data show CDR1 as MNHEY and CDR2 as SVGAGI. V dropped 5 bases and J dropped 3 bases, with 14 bases sitting between them. The CDR3 runs 14 residues. The CDR3 loop is CASSPDPGVYEQYF. The CDR3 region has the DNA TGTGCCAGCAGTCCAGACCCGGGGGTCTACGAGCAGTACTTC.

The chain uses TRBV3-1 (or the pseudogene TRBV3-2) and TRBJ2-7; no definite D call. Germline CDR1 is LGHDT and CDR2 is YNNKEL (reference sequence). Trimming cost V 2 bases and J 0 bases, with 14 bases left between them. There are 16 residues in the CDR3. CDR3 sequence reads: CASSQLPGPSSYEQYF. As DNA, the CDR3 is TGTGCCAGCAGCCAACTCCCGGGTCCCAGCTCCTACGAGCAGTACTTC.

This clone showed up just a few times. This chain joins TRBV5-3 and TRBJ2-7, with 9 positions matching TRBD1. TRBV5-3 is placed among ORFs of uncertain function. The V segment lost 4 bases and the J segment 3 bases; nucleotides outside the gene matches: 5. The CDR3 covers 14 residues. In DNA, the CDR3 is TGTGCCAGAAGCGCCGGGACAGGGTACTACGAGCAGTACTTC. Translating gives CARSAGTGYYEQYF.

This chain uses TRBV5-1 with TRBJ2-2; 7 bases are shared with TRBD1. The CDR3 is 15 residues long. V trimming: 4 bases; J trimming: 1 base; junction bases outside the gene matches: 4. Germline V gene sequence: CDR1 SGHRS, CDR2 YFSETQ. CDR3: CASSPGTVNTGELFF. Written as DNA, the CDR3 is TGCGCCAGCAGCCCAGGGACAGTGAACACCGGGGAGCTGTTTTTT.

The V gene is TRBV28, the J gene TRBJ2-7; D perhaps matches TRBD2 (6 bases). V lost 5 bases to trimming and J lost 7 bases, with 15 bases between them. Germline lookup yields CDR1 MDHEN and CDR2 SYDVKM. The CDR3 length is 13 residues. The DNA of the CDR3 is TGTGCCAGCAGTAGCGGGTGGCCATGGGAGCAGTACTTC. It specifies CASSSGWPWEQYF.

This rearrangement joins TRBV6-5 to TRBJ1-2; TRBD1 agrees at 8 bases. This CDR3 contains 13 residues. Losses at the gene ends were 5 bases for V and 4 bases for J; bases not matched to a gene: 3. Germline assignment: CDR1 MNHEY and CDR2 SVGAGI. CDR3 amino acids: CASSRQGPYGYTF. In nucleotides, the CDR3 is TGTGCCAGCAGTCGACAGGGGCCCTATGGCTACACCTTC.

V usage is TRBV24-1 and J usage is TRBJ2-5; TRBD1 matches 8 bases. V shed 5 bases, J shed 2 bases, and the junction held 6 bases outside the gene matches. The germline gives CDR1 KGHDR, CDR2 SFDVKD. The CDR3 totals 15 residues. CDR3 sequence (DNA): TGTGCCACCAGTGCTAGTCGGACAGGGCAAGAGACCCAGTACTTC. Protein sequence: CATSASRTGQETQYF.

J is TRBJ1-2 and V is TRBV5-1; 8 bases are a match to TRBD1. This CDR3 is 14 amino acids long. The germline gives CDR1 SGHRS, CDR2 YFSETQ. Trimming at V came to 4 bases and at J to 7 bases, leaving 9 bases not matched to a gene. The CDR3 DNA reads as TGCGCCAGCAGCACGGGACAGGAATCGGGTGGCTACACCTTC. This translates into CASSTGQESGGYTF.

The gene calls are TRBV4-3 and TRBJ2-1; 7 bases line up with TRBD1. This CDR3 has 15 residues. Germline V gene sequence: CDR1 LGHNA, CDR2 YSLEER. The V and J ends lost 0 bases and 11 bases, in that order; junction bases with no gene match: 10. The CDR3 DNA is TGCGCCAGCAGCCAAGATGCCCCGGACAGGCAAAAGCAGTTCTTC. Translated, it gives CASSQDAPDRQKQFF.